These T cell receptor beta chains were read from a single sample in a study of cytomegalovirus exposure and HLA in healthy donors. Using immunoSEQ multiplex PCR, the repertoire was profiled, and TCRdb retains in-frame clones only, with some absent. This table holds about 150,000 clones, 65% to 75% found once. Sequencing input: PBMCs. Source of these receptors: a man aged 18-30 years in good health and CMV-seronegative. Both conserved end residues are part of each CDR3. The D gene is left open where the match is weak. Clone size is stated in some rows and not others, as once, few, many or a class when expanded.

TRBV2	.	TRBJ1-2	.	CASSFGGSGYGYTF	TGTGCCAGCTCCTTCGGGGGTTCGGGCTATGGCTACACCTTC
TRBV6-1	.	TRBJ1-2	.	CASSEGGEGVYGYTF	TGTGCCAGCAGTGAAGGGGGGGAGGGAGTATATGGCTACACCTTC
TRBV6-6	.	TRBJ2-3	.	CASSSRSGLADTQYF	TGTGCCAGCAGTTCGCGTTCTGGTTTGGCAGATACGCAGTATTTT
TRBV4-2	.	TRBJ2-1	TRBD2	CASSHRTSGGNEQFF	TGTGCCAGCAGCCACCGGACTAGCGGGGGAAATGAGCAGTTCTTC
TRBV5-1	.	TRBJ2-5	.	CASSLGSQETQYF	TGCGCCAGCAGCTTGGGCAGTCAAGAGACCCAGTACTTC
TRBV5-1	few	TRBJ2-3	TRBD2	CASSLERGGPGDTQYF	TGCGCCAGCAGCTTAGAGCGGGGGGGCCCGGGAGATACGCAGTATTTT
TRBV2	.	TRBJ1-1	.	CASSDRGNTEAFF	TGTGCCAGCAGTGACAGGGGGAACACTGAAGCTTTCTTT
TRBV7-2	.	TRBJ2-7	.	CASSSISLGEQYF	TGTGCCAGCAGCTCTATTAGTCTTGGCGAGCAGTACTTC
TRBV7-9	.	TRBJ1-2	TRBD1	CASSQGDTKEDYGYTF	TGTGCCAGCAGCCAGGGGGACACCAAGGAAGACTATGGCTACACCTTC
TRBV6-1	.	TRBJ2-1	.	CASSEAGLPSYNEQFF	TGTGCCAGCAGTGAAGCAGGACTTCCCTCCTACAATGAGCAGTTCTTC
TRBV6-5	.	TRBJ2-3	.	CASARGTDTQYF	TGTGCCAGCGCCCGGGGGACAGATACGCAGTATTTT
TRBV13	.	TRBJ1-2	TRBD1	CASSSRPGQYGYTF	TGTGCCAGCAGCTCGAGACCGGGACAGTATGGCTACACCTTC
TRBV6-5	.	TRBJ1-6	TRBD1	CASRGTGSSPLHF	TGTGCCAGCAGGGGGACAGGGAGTTCACCCCTCCACTTT
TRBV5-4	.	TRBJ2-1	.	CASSSQGNERYNEQFF	TGTGCCAGCAGCTCCCAGGGGAATGAGCGCTACAATGAGCAGTTCTTC
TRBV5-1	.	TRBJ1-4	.	CASSLAERVNEKLFF	TGCGCCAGCAGCTTGGCCGAGAGGGTCAATGAAAAACTGTTTTTT
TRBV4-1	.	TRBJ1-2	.	CASSQDPLGSYGYTF	TGCGCCAGCAGCCAAGATCCGTTGGGCAGCTATGGCTACACCTTC
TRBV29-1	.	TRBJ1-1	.	CSVEAGLNTEAFF	TGCAGCGTTGAAGCGGGGTTGAACACTGAAGCTTTCTTT
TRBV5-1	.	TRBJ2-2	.	CASSWTANTGELFF	TGCGCCAGCAGTTGGACAGCGAACACCGGGGAGCTGTTTTTT
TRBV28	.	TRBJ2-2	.	CASTPWQAGELFF	TGTGCCAGCACCCCCTGGCAAGCCGGGGAGCTGTTTTTT
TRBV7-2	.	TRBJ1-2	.	CASSLQGYGYTF	TGTGCCAGCAGCTTACAGGGCTATGGCTACACCTTC
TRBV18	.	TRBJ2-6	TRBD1	CASSSPGGALGANGLTF	TGTGCCAGCTCATCCCCAGGGGGCGCGCTCGGGGCCAACGGCCTGACTTTC
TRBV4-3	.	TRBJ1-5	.	CASSQEAPSSNQPQHF	TGCGCCAGCAGCCAAGAGGCCCCATCGAGCAATCAGCCCCAGCATTTT
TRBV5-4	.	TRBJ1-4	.	CASSATGTPNEKLFF	TGTGCCAGCAGCGCCACAGGGACACCTAATGAAAAACTGTTTTTT
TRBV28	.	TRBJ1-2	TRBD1	CASSLSRQGALGGYTF	TGTGCCAGCAGTTTGTCGCGACAGGGGGCTTTAGGTGGCTACACCTTC
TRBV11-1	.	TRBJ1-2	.	CASSHLDRNYGYTF	TGTGCCAGCAGCCATCTCGACAGGAACTATGGCTACACCTTC
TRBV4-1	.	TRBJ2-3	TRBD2	CASSQGGTSQDTQYF	TGCGCCAGCAGCCAAGGCGGGACTAGCCAGGATACGCAGTATTTT
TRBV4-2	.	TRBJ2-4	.	CASSQDPFGEAKNIQYF	TGTGCCAGCAGCCAAGATCCGTTCGGGGAAGCCAAAAACATTCAGTACTTC
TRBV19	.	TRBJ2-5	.	CASSSGLGSRAQYF	TGTGCCAGTAGCTCCGGCCTAGGATCTCGGGCCCAGTACTTC
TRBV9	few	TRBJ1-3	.	CASGYQGTRSSGNTIYF	TGTGCCAGCGGTTATCAGGGGACCCGGAGCTCTGGAAACACCATATATTTT
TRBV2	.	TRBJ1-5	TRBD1	CASSGQGNSNQPQHF	TGTGCCAGCAGTGGACAGGGCAATAGCAATCAGCCCCAGCATTTT
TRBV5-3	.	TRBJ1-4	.	CARSFGMLREKLFF	TGTGCCAGAAGCTTCGGGATGCTAAGGGAAAAACTGTTTTTT
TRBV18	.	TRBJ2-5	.	CASSPGSGETQYF	TGTGCCAGCTCACCAGGGTCGGGAGAGACCCAGTACTTC
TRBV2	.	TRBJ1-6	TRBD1	CASSATTGGGNNSPLHF	TGTGCCAGCAGTGCGACCACAGGGGGGGGAAATAATTCACCCCTCCACTTT
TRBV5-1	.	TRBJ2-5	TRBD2	CASSPEGRLAGGKTQYF	TGCGCCAGCAGCCCCGAGGGGAGGCTAGCGGGGGGGAAGACCCAGTACTTC
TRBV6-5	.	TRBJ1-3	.	CASSVYRSSGNTIYF	TGTGCCAGCAGTGTATACAGGAGCTCTGGAAACACCATATATTTT
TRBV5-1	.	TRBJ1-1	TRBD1	CASSTRTGETEAFF	TGCGCCAGCAGCACCCGGACAGGGGAAACTGAAGCTTTCTTT
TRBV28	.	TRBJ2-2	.	CASSLRPGGSGELFF	TGTGCCAGCAGTTTAAGGCCGGGGGGCTCCGGGGAGCTGTTTTTT
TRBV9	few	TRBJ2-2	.	CASRTQGEAGELFF	TGTGCCAGCAGGACCCAGGGGGAGGCCGGGGAGCTGTTTTTT
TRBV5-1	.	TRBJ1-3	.	CASSPWGRTGNTIYF	TGCGCCAGCAGCCCTTGGGGGCGGACTGGAAACACCATATATTTT
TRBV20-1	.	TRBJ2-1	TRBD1	CSAGTVSEQFF	TGCAGTGCCGGGACAGTTAGTGAGCAGTTCTTC
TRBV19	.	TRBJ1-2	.	CASSISGKSNYGYTF	TGTGCCAGTAGTATCTCGGGGAAGTCTAACTATGGCTACACCTTC
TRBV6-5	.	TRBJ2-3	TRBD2	CASSGLAGVDTQYF	TGTGCCAGCAGCGGACTAGCGGGGGTAGATACGCAGTATTTT
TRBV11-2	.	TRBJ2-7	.	CASSLAGGRYYEQYF	TGTGCCAGCAGCTTAGCCGGGGGGCGTTACTACGAGCAGTACTTC
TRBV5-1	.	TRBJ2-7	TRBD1	CASSLGGTGIVEQYF	TGCGCCAGCAGCTTGGGCGGGACAGGGATCGTCGAGCAGTACTTC
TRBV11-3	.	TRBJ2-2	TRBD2	CASSYSGGINTGELFF	TGTGCCAGCAGCTATAGCGGGGGGATTAACACCGGGGAGCTGTTTTTT
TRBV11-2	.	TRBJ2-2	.	CASSPSGTGELFF	TGTGCCAGCAGCCCCTCGGGAACCGGGGAGCTGTTTTTT
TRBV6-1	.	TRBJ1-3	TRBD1	CATEPGQGSGNTIYF	TGTGCCACAGAACCGGGACAGGGGTCCGGAAACACCATATATTTT